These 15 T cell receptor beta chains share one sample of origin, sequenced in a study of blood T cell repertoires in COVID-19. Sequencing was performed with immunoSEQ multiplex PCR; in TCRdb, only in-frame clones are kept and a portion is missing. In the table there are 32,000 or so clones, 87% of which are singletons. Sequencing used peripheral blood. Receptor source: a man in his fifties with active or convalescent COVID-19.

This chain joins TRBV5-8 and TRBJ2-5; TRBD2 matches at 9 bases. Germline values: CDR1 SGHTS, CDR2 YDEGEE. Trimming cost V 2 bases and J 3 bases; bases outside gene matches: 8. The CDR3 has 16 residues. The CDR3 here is CASSFALAGFKETQYF. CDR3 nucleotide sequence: TGTGCCAGCAGCTTCGCGCTAGCGGGATTCAAAGAGACCCAGTACTTC.

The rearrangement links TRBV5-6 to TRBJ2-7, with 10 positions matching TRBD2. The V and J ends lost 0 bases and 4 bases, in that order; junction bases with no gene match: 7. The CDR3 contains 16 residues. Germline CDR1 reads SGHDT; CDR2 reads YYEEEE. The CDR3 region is CASSLGTSGTRYEQYF. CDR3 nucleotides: TGTGCCAGCAGCTTGGGAACTAGCGGGACTCGTTACGAGCAGTACTTC. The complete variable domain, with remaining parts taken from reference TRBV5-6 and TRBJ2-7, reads DAGVTQSPTHLIKTRGQQVTLRCSPKSGHDTVSWYQQALGQGPQFIFQYYEEEERQRGNFPDRFSGHQFPNYSSELNVNALLLGDSALYLCASSLGTSGTRYEQYFGPGTRLTVT.

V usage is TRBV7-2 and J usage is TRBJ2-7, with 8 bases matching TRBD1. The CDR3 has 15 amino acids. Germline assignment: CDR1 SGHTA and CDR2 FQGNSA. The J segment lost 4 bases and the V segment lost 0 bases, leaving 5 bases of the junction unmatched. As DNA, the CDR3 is TGTGCCAGCAGCTTAGCCGGACAGGGCGATTACGAGCAGTACTTC. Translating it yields CASSLAGQGDYEQYF.

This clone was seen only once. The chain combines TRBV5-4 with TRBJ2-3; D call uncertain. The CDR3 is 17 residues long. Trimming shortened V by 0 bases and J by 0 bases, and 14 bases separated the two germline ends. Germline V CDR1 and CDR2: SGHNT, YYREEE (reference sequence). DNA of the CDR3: TGTGCCAGCAGCTTGGCCTCCAGGTTCGCTAGCACAGATACGCAGTATTTT. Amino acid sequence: CASSLASRFASTDTQYF.

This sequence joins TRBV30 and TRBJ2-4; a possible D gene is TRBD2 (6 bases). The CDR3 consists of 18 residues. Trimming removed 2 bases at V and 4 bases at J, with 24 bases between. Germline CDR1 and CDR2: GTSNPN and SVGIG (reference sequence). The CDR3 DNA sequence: TGTGCCTGGAGTTGGGGAGGAGGTTTTAGCGGACCGAAAAACATTCAGTACTTC. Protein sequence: CAWSWGGGFSGPKNIQYF.

CDR3 sequence reads: CATSDPGQGGTDTQYF. The CDR3 bases are TGTGCCACCAGTGATCCGGGACAGGGAGGCACAGATACGCAGTATTTT. The rearrangement uses TRBV24-1 and TRBJ2-3, with TRBD1 identical over 9 bases. Germline CDR1 is KGHDR and CDR2 is SFDVKD. The V and J ends lost 3 bases and 1 base, in that order; junction bases with no gene match: 4. The CDR3 length is 16 residues.

The CDR3 loop reads CASSLIPGVGETQYF. CDR3 DNA sequence: TGTGCCAGCAGCTTAATCCCAGGGGTCGGAGAGACCCAGTACTTC. The rearrangement links TRBV7-2 to TRBJ2-5; possibly TRBD1 for D (6 bases). Germline V CDR1 and CDR2: SGHTA, FQGNSA. Trimming shortened V by 2 bases and J by 4 bases, and 14 bases separated the two germline ends. This CDR3 has 15 residues. Combining the CDR3 with reference TRBV7-2 and TRBJ2-5 gives the whole variable domain GAGVSQSPSNKVTEKGKDVELRCDPISGHTALYWYRQSLGQGLEFLIYFQGNSAPDKSGLPSDRFSAERTGGSVSTLTIQRTQQEDSAVYLCASSLIPGVGETQYFGPGTRLLVL.

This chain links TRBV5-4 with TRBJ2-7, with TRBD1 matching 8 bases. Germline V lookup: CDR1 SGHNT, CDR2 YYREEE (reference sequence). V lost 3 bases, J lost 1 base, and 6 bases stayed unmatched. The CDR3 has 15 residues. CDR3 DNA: TGTGCCAGCAGCTACGAAGGGGACAGGTCCTACGAGCAGTACTTC. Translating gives CASSYEGDRSYEQYF.

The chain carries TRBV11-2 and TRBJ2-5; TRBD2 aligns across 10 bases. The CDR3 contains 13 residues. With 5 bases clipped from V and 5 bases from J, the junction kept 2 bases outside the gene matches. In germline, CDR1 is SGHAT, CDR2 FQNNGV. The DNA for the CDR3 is TGTGCCAGCAGCCGTAGCGGGAGGGAGACCCAGTACTTC. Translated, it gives CASSRSGRETQYF. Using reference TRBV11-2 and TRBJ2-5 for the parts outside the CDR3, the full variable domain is EAGVAQSPRYKIIEKRQSVAFWCNPISGHATLYWYQQILGQGPKLLIQFQNNGVVDDSQLPKDRFSAERLKGVDSTLKIQPAKLEDSAVYLCASSRSGRETQYFGPGTRLLVL.

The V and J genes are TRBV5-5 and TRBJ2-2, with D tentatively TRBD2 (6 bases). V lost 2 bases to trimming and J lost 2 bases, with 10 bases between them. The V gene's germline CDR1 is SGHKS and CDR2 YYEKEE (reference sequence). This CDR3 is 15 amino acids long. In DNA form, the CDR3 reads TGTGCCAGCAGCTTCGGGAGCCTCAACACCGGGGAGCTGTTTTTT. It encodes CASSFGSLNTGELFF.

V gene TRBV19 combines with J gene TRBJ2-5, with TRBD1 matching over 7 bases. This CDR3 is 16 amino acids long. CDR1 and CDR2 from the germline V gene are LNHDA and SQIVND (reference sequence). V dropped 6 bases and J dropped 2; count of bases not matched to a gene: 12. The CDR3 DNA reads TGTGCCAGTAGACCCCAGGGAAGGACAGGTCAAGAGACCCAGTACTTC. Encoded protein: CASRPQGRTGQETQYF.

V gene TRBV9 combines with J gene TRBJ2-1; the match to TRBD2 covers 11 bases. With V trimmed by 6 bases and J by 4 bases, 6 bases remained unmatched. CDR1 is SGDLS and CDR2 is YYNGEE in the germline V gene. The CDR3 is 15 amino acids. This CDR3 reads CASTPGTSGYNEQFF. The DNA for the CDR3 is TGTGCCAGCACCCCCGGGACTAGCGGTTACAATGAGCAGTTCTTC.

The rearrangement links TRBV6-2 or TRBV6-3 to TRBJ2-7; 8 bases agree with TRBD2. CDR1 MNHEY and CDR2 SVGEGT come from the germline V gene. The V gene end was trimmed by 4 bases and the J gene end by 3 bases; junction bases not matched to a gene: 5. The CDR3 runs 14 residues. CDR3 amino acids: CASSSTGRGYEQYF. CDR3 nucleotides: TGTGCCAGCAGTTCTACCGGGAGGGGCTACGAGCAGTACTTC.

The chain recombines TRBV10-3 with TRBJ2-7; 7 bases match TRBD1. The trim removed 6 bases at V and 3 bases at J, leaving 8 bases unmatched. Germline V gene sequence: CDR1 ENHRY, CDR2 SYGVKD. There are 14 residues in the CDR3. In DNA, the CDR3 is TGTGCCATCAGCAAACAGGGGTCGGACTACGAGCAGTACTTC. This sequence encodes CAISKQGSDYEQYF.

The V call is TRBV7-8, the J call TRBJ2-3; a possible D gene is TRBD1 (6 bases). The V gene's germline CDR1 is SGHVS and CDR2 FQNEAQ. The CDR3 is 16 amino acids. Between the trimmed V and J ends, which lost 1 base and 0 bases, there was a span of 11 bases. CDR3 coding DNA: TGTGCCAGCAGCTTAGTGACAGGCTCTAGCACAGATACGCAGTATTTT. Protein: CASSLVTGSSTDTQYF.